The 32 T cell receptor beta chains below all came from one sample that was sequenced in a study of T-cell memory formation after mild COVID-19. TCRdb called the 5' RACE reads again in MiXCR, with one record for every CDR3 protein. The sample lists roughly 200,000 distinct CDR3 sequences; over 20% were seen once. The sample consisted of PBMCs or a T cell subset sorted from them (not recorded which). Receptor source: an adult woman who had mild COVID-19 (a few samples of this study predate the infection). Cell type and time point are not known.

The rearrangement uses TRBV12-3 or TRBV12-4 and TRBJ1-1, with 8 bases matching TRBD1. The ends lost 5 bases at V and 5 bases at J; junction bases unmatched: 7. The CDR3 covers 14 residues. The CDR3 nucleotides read TGTGCCAGCAGTCCACCTACAGGGGGGACTGAAGCTTTCTTT. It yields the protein CASSPPTGGTEAFF.

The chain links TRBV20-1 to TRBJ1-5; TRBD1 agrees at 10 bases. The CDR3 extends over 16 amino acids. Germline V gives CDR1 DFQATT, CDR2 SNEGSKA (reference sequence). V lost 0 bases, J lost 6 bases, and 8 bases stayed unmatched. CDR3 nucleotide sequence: TGCAGTGCTAGAGATGCAGGGACAGGGGAAAGTCAGCCCCAGCATTTT. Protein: CSARDAGTGESQPQHF.

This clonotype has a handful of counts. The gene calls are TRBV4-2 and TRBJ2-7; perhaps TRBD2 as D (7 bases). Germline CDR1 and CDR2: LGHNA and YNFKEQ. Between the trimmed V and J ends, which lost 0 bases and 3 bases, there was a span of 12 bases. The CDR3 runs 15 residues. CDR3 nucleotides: TGTGCCAGCAGCCAAGAAGGGGGAGGGTTCTACGAGCAGTACTTC. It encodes CASSQEGGGFYEQYF.

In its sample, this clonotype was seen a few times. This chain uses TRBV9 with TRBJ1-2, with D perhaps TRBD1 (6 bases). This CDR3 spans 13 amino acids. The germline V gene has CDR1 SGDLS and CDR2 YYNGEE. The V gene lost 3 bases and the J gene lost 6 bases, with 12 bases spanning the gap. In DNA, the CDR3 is TGTGCCAGCAGCGATCCCTACAGGGATGGCTACACCTTC. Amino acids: CASSDPYRDGYTF.

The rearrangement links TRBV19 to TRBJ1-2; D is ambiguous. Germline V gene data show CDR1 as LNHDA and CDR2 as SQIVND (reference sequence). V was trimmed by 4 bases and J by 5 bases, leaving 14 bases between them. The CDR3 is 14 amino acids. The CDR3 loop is CASSTWTVEYGYTF. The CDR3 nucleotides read TGTGCCAGTAGTACCTGGACGGTGGAATATGGCTACACCTTC.

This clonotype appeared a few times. CDR3 region: CASSLGPSGVSYNEQFF. For the CDR3, the DNA is TGTGCCAGCAGCTTAGGCCCTAGCGGGGTCTCCTACAATGAGCAGTTCTTC. The chain has TRBV11-2 and TRBJ2-1; TRBD2 matches at 9 bases. CDR1 is SGHAT, CDR2 FQNNGV, per germline. Trimming took 1 base from V and 0 from J; bases not matched to a gene: 4. This CDR3 has 17 amino acids. The variable domain in full, with the rest retrieved from reference TRBV11-2 and TRBJ2-1, is EAGVAQSPRYKIIEKRQSVAFWCNPISGHATLYWYQQILGQGPKLLIQFQNNGVVDDSQLPKDRFSAERLKGVDSTLKIQPAKLEDSAVYLCASSLGPSGVSYNEQFFGPGTRLTVL.

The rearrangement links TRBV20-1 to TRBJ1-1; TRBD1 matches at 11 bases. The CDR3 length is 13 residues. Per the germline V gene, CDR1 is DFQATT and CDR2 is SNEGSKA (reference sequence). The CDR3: CRAPRGQGGEAFF. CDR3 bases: TGCAGGGCCCCACGGGGACAGGGGGGAGAAGCTTTCTTT.

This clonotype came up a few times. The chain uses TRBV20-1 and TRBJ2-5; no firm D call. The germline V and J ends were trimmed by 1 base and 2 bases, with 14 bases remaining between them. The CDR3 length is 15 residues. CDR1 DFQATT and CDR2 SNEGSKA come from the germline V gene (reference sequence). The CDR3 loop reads CSARGLSGEQETQYF. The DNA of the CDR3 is TGCAGTGCTAGAGGCCTTTCGGGTGAGCAAGAGACCCAGTACTTC.

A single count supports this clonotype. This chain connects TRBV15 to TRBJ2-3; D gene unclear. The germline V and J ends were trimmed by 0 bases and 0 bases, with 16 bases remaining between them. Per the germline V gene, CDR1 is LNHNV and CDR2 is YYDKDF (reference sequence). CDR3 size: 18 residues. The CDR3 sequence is CATSRDAVQTSSTDTQYF. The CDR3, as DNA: TGTGCCACCAGCAGAGATGCAGTTCAGACATCTAGCACAGATACGCAGTATTTT.

Written as DNA, the CDR3 is TGTGCCACCAGCAGAGAAGGGACAGGGTCTGAAGATACGCAGTATTTT. As protein: CATSREGTGSEDTQYF. The rearrangement uses TRBV15 and TRBJ2-3; 9 nucleotides align to TRBD1. J gave up 5 bases and V 0 bases, and 6 bases lay outside the gene matches. CDR1 and CDR2 (germline): LNHNV, YYDKDF (reference sequence). The CDR3 consists of 16 residues.

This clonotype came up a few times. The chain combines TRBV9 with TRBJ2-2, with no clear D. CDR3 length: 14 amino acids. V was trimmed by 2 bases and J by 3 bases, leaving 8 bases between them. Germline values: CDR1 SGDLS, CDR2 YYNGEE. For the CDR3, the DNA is TGTGCCAGCAGCGTCGCCATCTACACCGGGGAGCTGTTTTTT. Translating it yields CASSVAIYTGELFF.

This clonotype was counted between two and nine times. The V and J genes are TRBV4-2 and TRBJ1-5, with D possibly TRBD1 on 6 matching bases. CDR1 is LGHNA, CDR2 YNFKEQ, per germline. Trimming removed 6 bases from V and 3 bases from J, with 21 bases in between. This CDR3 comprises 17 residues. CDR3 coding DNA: TGTGCCAGCAGTGAAGTCAGAGCCGACAGGACCAATCAGCCCCAGCATTTT. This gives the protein CASSEVRADRTNQPQHF.

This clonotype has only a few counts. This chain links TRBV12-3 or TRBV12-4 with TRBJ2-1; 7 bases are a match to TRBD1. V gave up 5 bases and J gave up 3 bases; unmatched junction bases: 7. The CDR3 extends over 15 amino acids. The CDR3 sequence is CASSLPDRSYNEQFF. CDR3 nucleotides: TGTGCCAGCAGTCTCCCGGACAGGAGCTACAATGAGCAGTTCTTC.

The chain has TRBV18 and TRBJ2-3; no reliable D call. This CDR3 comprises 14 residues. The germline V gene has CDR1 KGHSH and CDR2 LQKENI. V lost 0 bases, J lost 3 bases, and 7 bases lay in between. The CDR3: CASSPPGSTDTQYF. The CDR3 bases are TGTGCCAGCTCACCACCGGGCTCGACAGATACGCAGTATTTT.

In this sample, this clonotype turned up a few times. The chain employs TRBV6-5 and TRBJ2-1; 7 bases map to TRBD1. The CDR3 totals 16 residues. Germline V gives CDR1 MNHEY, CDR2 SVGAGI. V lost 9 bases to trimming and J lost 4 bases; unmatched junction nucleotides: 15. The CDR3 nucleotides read TGTGCCAGTGGGGACAGCCGACCAATGGGATACAATGAGCAGTTCTTC. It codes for CASGDSRPMGYNEQFF.

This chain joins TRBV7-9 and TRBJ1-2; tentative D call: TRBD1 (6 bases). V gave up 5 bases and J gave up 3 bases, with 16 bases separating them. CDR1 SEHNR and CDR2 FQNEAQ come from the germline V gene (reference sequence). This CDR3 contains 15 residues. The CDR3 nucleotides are TGTGCCAGCAGCCCTACCGGAACAGGGTACTATGGCTACACCTTC. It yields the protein CASSPTGTGYYGYTF. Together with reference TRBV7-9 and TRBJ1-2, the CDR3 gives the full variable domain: DTGVSQNPRHKITKRGQNVTFRCDPISEHNRLYWYRQTLGQGPEFLTYFQNEAQLEKSRLLSDRFSAERPKGSFSTLEIQRTEQGDSAMYLCASSPTGTGYYGYTFGSGTRLTVV.

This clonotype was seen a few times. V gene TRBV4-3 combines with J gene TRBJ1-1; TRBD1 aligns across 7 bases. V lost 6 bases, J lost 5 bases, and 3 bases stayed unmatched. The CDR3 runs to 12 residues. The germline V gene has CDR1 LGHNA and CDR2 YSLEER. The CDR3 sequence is CASSSTGTEAFF. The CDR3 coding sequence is TGCGCCAGCAGTTCGACAGGGACTGAAGCTTTCTTT.

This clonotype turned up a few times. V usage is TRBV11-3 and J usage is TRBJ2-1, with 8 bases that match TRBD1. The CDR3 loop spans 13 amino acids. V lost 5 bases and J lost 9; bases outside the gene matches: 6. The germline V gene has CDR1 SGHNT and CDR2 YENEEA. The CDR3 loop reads CASSTSTGVEQFF. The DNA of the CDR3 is TGTGCCAGCAGCACCTCGACAGGGGTTGAGCAGTTCTTC.

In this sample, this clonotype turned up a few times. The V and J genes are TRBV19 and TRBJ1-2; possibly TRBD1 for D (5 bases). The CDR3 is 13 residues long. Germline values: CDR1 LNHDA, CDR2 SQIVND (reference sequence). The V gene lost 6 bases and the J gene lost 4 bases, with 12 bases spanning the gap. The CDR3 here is CASSERGLYGYTF. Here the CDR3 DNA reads TGTGCCAGTAGCGAAAGGGGCCTCTATGGCTACACCTTC.

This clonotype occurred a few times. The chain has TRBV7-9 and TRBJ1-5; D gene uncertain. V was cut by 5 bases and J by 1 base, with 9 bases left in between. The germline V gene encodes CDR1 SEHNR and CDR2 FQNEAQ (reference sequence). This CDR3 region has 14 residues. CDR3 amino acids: CASSPTESNQPQHF. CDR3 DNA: TGTGCCAGCAGCCCAACAGAGAGCAATCAGCCCCAGCATTTT.

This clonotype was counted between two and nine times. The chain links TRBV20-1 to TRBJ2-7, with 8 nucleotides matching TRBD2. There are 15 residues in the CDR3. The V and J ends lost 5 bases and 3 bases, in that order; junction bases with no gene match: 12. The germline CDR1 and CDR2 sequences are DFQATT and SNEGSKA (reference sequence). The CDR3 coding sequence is TGCAGTGCTGGGGAGCGGGAGCACTTGCTCTACGAGCAGTACTTC. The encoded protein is CSAGEREHLLYEQYF.

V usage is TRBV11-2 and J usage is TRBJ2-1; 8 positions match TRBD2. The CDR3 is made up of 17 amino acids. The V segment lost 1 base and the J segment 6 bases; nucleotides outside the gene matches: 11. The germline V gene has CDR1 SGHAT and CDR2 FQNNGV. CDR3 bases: TGTGCCAGCAGCTTAGTTTTTAATAGCGGGGTACTCAATGAGCAGTTCTTC. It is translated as CASSLVFNSGVLNEQFF. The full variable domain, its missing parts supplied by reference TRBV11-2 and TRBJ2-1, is EAGVAQSPRYKIIEKRQSVAFWCNPISGHATLYWYQQILGQGPKLLIQFQNNGVVDDSQLPKDRFSAERLKGVDSTLKIQPAKLEDSAVYLCASSLVFNSGVLNEQFFGPGTRLTVL.

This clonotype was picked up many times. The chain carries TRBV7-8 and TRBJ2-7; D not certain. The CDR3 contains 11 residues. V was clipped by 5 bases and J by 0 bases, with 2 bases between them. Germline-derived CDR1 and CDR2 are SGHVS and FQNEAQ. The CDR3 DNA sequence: TGTGCCAGCAGCCACTCCTACGAGCAGTACTTC. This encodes CASSHSYEQYF.

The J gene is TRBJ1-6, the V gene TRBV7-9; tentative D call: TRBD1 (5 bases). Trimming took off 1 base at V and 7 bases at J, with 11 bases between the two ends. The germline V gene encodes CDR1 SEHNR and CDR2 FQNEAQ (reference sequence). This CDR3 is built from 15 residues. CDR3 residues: CASSLGRRTNSPLHF. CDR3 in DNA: TGTGCCAGCAGCTTAGGTAGACGGACAAATTCACCCCTCCACTTT.

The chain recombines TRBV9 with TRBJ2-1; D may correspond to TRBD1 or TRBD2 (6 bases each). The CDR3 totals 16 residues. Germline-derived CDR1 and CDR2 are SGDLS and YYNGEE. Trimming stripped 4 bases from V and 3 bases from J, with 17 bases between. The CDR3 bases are TGTGCCAGCAGCATTGAGGGGGACTCGTTCTACAATGAGCAGTTCTTC. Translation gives CASSIEGDSFYNEQFF.

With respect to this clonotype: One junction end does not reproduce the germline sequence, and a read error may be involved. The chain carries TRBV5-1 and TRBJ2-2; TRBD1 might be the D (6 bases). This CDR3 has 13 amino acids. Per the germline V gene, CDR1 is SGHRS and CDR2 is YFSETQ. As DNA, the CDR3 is TGCGCCAGCAGCTACACAGGGCCCGGGGAGCTGATTTTT. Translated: CASSYTGPGELIF.

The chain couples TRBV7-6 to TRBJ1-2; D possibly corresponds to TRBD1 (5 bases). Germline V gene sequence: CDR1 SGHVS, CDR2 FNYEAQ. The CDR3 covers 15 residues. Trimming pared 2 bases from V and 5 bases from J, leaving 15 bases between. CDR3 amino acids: CASSLYEGRFYGYTF. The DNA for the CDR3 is TGTGCCAGCAGCTTATACGAGGGGCGATTTTATGGCTACACCTTC.

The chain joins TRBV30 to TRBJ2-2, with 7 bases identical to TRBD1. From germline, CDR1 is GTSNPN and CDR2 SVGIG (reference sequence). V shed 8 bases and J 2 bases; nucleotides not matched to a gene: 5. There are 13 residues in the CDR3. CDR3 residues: CAAGTANTGELFF. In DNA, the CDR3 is TGTGCCGCAGGGACAGCCAACACCGGGGAGCTGTTTTTT.

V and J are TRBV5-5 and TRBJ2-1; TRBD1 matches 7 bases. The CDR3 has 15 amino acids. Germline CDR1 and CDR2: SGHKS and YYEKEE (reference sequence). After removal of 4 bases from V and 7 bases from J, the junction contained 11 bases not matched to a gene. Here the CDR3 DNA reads TGTGCCAGCAGCCCGGGACAGATCATAGGGAATGAGCAGTTCTTC. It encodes CASSPGQIIGNEQFF.

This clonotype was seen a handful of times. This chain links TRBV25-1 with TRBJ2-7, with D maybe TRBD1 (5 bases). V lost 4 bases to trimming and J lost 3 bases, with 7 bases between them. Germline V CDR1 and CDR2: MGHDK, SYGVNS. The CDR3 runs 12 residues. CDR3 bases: TGTGCCAGCAGTGCAGGGATCTACGAGCAGTACTTC. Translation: CASSAGIYEQYF.

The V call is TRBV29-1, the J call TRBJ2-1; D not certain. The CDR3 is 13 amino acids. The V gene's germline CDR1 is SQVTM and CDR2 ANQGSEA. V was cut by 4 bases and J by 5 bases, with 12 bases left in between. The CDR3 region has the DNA TGCAGCGTTGGGCGGAAGGTCAACAATGAGCAGTTCTTC. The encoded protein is CSVGRKVNNEQFF.

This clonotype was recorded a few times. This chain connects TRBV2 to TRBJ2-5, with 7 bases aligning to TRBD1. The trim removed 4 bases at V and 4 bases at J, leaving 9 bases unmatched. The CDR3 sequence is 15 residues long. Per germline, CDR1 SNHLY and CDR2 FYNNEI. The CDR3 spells CASSAPGGNPETQYF. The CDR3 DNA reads TGTGCCAGCAGTGCACCAGGGGGTAATCCAGAGACCCAGTACTTC.